The sequence of this TCR beta chain was determined in a study of cytomegalovirus exposure and HLA in healthy donors. PCR employed 60 Vbeta and 13 Jbeta primers. This table comes from immunoSEQ multiplex PCR, and its TCRdb copy is limited to in-frame clones, with some not included. Among 60,000 to 75,000 clones, approximately 60% were seen once, and the ten largest hold around 2.7%. This clone was seen ten or more times. The CDR3 sequence is 14 residues long. V lost 1 base, J lost 9 bases, and 4 bases stayed unmatched. CDR1 KGHSH and CDR2 LQKENI come from the germline V gene. Sequencing was done on a sample of PBMCs. The chain recombines TRBV18 with TRBJ2-1; 9 bases are a match to TRBD2. The sequence came from a woman aged 45-59 years in good health and CMV-seronegative. The CDR3 DNA is TGTGCCAGCTCACCACTAGCGGGAGAGGGTGAGCAGTTCTTC. The encoded protein is CASSPLAGEGEQFF.